This T cell receptor beta chain was sequenced in a study of Graves' ophthalmopathy and Graves' hyperthyroidism. RNA transcripts provided the template for amplifying TCR beta CDR3 regions. Scientists carried out first-round RT-PCR using HTBI primers and then a second-round multiplex PCR. TCRdb used MiXCR to reprocess the multiplex PCR reads, holding one entry per CDR3 protein. Among about 240,000 distinct CDR3 sequences, around 50% were seen once, and the ten largest hold less than 60%. Germline-derived CDR1 and CDR2 are SNHLY and FYNNEI. The CDR3 sequence is 9 residues long. Trimming left V 6 bases short and J 5 bases short, with 1 base between.

This TCR came from an adult man with Graves' ophthalmopathy. V gene TRBV2 combines with J gene TRBJ2-5; D remains ambiguous. Sample: peripheral blood. CDR3 coding DNA: TGTGCCAGCAGGGAGACCCAGTACTTC. Encoded protein: CASRETQYF.